This record looks at one T cell receptor beta chain sequence and its context. This sample was taken from a study of cytomegalovirus exposure and HLA in healthy donors. The primer mix had 60 Vbeta and 13 Jbeta primers. Data came from immunoSEQ multiplex PCR; TCRdb stores just in-frame clones and leaves some out. The sample has roughly 160,000 clones, 75% to 90% seen once; the top ten hold roughly 4.7%. The germline CDR1 and CDR2 sequences are SQVTM and ANQGSEA. This CDR3 comprises 15 residues. V was pared by 5 bases and J by 4 bases, with 9 bases of the junction left unmatched. The receptor's source is a man in his thirties or forties in good health and CMV-seronegative. The V and J genes are TRBV29-1 and TRBJ1-3; 9 bases align to TRBD1. The sample was PBMCs. The CDR3 loop reads CSVLSTGGLGNTIYF. The CDR3 DNA reads as TGCAGCGTTCTTTCGACAGGGGGGTTAGGAAACACCATATATTTT.